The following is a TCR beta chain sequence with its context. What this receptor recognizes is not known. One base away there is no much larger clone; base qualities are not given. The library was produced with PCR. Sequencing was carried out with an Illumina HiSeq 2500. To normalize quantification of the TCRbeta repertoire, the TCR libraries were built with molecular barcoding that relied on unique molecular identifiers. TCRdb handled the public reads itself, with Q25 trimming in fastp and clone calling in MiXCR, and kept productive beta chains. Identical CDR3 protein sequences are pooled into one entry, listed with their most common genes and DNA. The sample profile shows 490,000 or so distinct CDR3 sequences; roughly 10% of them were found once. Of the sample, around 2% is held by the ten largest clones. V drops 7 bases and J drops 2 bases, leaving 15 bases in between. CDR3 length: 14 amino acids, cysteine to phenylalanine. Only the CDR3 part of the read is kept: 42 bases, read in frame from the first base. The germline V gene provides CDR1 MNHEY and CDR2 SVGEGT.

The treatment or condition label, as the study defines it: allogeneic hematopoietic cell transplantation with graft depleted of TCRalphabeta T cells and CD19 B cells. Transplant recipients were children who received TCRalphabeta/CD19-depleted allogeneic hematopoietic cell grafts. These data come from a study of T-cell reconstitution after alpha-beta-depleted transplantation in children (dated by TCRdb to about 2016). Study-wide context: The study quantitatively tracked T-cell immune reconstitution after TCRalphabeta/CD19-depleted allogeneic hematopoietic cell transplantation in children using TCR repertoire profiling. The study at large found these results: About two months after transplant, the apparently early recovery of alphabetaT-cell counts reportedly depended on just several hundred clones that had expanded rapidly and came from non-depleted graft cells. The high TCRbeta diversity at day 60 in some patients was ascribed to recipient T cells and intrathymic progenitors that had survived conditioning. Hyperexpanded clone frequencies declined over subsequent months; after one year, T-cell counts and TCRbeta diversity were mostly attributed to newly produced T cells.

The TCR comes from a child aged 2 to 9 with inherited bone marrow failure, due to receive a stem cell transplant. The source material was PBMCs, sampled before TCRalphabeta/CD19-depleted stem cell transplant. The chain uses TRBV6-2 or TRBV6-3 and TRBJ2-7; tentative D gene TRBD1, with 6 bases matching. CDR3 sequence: CASTNREPPYEQYF. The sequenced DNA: TGTGCCAGCACCAACAGGGAACCACCCTACGAGCAGTACTTC.